These T cell receptor beta chains were read from a single sample in a study of T cells in Graves' hyperthyroidism and ophthalmopathy. TCRdb ran MiXCR on the multiplex PCR reads and lists one entry per CDR3 protein. Of fewer than 600,000 distinct CDR3 sequences listed, 11% to 15% are singletons. The specimen was blood. These receptors were taken from a middle-aged woman with Graves' hyperthyroidism. Each CDR3 is given with its conserved first and last residue. A D gene is named only where the DNA matches it firmly. Clone size is shown for a subset of rows, as once, few, many or a class of expanded clone.

D	size	V	J	DNA	CDR3
TRBD1	few	TRBV20-1	TRBJ1-4	TGCAGTGCTATTCCGGGACAGGGGAGAGAAAAACTGTTTTTT	CSAIPGQGREKLFF
.	many	TRBV7-9	TRBJ2-3	TGTGCCAGCAGCTTGACAACAGCCACAGATACGCAGTATTTT	CASSLTTATDTQYF
.	.	TRBV7-9	TRBJ1-1	TGTGCCAGCAGCCTCAGGGGACCGGGGGGCACTGAAGCTTTCTTT	CASSLRGPGGTEAFF
.	many	TRBV27	TRBJ2-3	TGTGCCAGCAGTCCCCAACACGGGAGAGCGGGTTTTAGCACAGATACGCAGTATTTT	CASSPQHGRAGFSTDTQYF
.	few	TRBV7-9	TRBJ2-7	TGTGCCAGCAGCTCCGACCCTTCCTACGAGCAGTACTTC	CASSSDPSYEQYF
.	many	TRBV20-1	TRBJ2-7	TGCAGTGCTGTCGGACGGTCAACCTACGAGCAGTACTTC	CSAVGRSTYEQYF
.	many	TRBV7-2	TRBJ2-5	TGTGCCAGCGGGAGACCCCAAGAGACCCAGTACTTC	CASGRPQETQYF
TRBD2	.	TRBV5-4	TRBJ2-7	TGTGCCAGCAGCCGGGGGACTAGCGGGAGCCACGAGCAGTACTTC	CASSRGTSGSHEQYF
TRBD1	.	TRBV6-1	TRBJ1-5	TGTGCCAGCAGTGCCCCGGGACAGGGACAGCCCCAGCATTTT	CASSAPGQGQPQHF
TRBD1	.	TRBV7-9	TRBJ2-6	TGTGCCAGTGAGGGGGCCCTACCTATGTCTGGGGCCAACGTCCTGACTTTC	CASEGALPMSGANVLTF
.	.	TRBV6-1	TRBJ1-5	TGTGCCAGCAGCCCCCCGCAGGGAACTCAGCCCCAGCATTTT	CASSPPQGTQPQHF
.	.	TRBV5-1	TRBJ1-2	TGCGCCAGCAGCTATGACGACCCCGGCGTCTATGGCTACACCTTC	CASSYDDPGVYGYTF
TRBD1	many	TRBV7-4	TRBJ2-7	TGTGCCAGCAGCTCCGACAGGGCTGCCTACGAGCAGTACTTC	CASSSDRAAYEQYF
.	.	TRBV14	TRBJ1-2	TGTGCCAGCAGCCAAGACCCTGGGCCGATCAGCTACACCTTC	CASSQDPGPISYTF
TRBD2	many	TRBV28	TRBJ2-1	TGTGCCAGCAGTTTACCGGGACTAGTGAGCTCCTACAATGAGCAGTTCTTC	CASSLPGLVSSYNEQFF